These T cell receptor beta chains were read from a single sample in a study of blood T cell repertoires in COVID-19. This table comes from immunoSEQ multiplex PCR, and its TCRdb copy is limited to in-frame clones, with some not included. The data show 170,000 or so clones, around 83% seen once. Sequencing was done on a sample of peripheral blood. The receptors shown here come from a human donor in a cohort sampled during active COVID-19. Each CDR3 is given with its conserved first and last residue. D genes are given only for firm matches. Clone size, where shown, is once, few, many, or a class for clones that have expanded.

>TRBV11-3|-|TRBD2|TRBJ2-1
TGTGCCAGCAGCTTAGGGGTTGGCAGGACTAGCGGATACAATGAGCAGTTCTTC
CASSLGVGRTSGYNEQFF
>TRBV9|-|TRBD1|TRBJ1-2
TGTGCCAGCAGCGAAGTTGGTTATGACAGGGGCTATGGCTACACCTTC
CASSEVGYDRGYGYTF
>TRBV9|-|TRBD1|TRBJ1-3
TGTGCCAGCAGCGTAGGGCCCATGGACAGGTGGGGAAACACCATATATTTT
CASSVGPMDRWGNTIYF
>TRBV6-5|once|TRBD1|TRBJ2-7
TGTGCCAGCAGTTACTCTGGACAGGGCCGAGTAGAGCAGTACTTC
CASSYSGQGRVEQYF
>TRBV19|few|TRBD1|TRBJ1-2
TGTGCCAGTAGTATAGCCAGGGGGCGATCATCTAACTATGGCTACACCTTC
CASSIARGRSSNYGYTF
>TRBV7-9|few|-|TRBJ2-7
TGTGCCAGCAGCTTACGCCCCCTTTCCGACAGAAACTACGAGCAGTACTTC
CASSLRPLSDRNYEQYF
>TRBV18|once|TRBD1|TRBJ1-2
TGTGCCAGCTCACCACCCGGGACAGGGGGCCAAGGCTACACCTTC
CASSPPGTGGQGYTF
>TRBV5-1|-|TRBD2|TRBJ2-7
TGCGCCAGCAGCCACGAAACTAGCGGGAGTTATTACGAGCAGTACTTC
CASSHETSGSYYEQYF
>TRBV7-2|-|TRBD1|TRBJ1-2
TGTGCCAGCAGCATCGGGACAGGGGAATACTATGGCTACACCTTC
CASSIGTGEYYGYTF
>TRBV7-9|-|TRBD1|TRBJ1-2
TGTGCCAGCAGCCTACTCTCGACAGGGGGGTTTTATGGCTACACCTTC
CASSLLSTGGFYGYTF
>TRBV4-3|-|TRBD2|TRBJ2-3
TGCGCCAGCAGCCAAGATCCTACTAGCGGGAGTGCCCGGGCAGATACGCAGTATTTT
CASSQDPTSGSARADTQYF
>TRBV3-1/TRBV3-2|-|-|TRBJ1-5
TGTGCCAGCAGCCACCCTAGGGGGGGAAGCAATCAGCCCCAGCATTTT
CASSHPRGGSNQPQHF
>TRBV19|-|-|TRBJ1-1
TGTGCCAGTACTAAGGACAGAGTCGACACTGAAGCTTTCTTT
CASTKDRVDTEAFF
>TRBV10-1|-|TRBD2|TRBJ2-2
TGCGCCAGCAGTGATAGCGGGAGGGCGGACACCGGGGAGCTGTTTTTT
CASSDSGRADTGELFF
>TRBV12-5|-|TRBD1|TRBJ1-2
TGTGCTAGTGGTTTGGGGACAGGTCAATACACCTTC
CASGLGTGQYTF
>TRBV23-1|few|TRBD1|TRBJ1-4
TGCGCCAGCAGAGGGGACAGGGCTAATGAAAAACTGTTTTTT
CASRGDRANEKLFF